This T cell receptor beta chain was obtained from a study of cytomegalovirus exposure and HLA in healthy donors (dated by TCRdb to 2016 to 2017). Broadly, across the study: According to a later analysis, the approximately 120 validation repertoires were produced on the same platform as the 600 to 850 repertoires of the first cohort. The study aimed to test whether cataloging public T cell receptors could reveal signatures of past pathogen exposure. Besides the first cohort of 666 subjects, a separate validation cohort made up of 120 different subjects was used. High-throughput TCR immunosequencing, statistical association of individual TCRs with disease status, and machine learning were combined to predict cytomegalovirus infection status.

To prepare the library, the immunoSEQ multiplex PCR assay was applied. The study's own analysis went as follows. A statistical classification framework was developed to diagnose cytomegalovirus status using the catalog of TCR beta chain sequences. Held by TCRdb, this immuneACCESS table contains in-frame sequences only and omits some clones. Under half of the omission traces to an unresolved V gene where checked; the cause of the rest is unknown. From that table come the V and J calls and clone size; the DNA was used to work out D and trimming. The sample table holds some 59,000 clones, of which roughly nine tenths were seen once. Roughly 15% of the sample is in the top ten clones. On this clone: No cognate antigen has been identified for it. Qualities for individual bases were not recorded, and no much larger clone is one base off.

On the study overall, not on this receptor specifically: A later analysis found that TCRs clustered in the first cohort also tended to co-occur in the roughly 120 validation repertoires, with 90% to 95% of cluster scores above 0. A total of some 180 TCR beta chains were listed by the study as associated with cytomegalovirus. While some public TCRs were present in many individuals, most TCR sequences turned up only very rarely across donors. Cytomegalovirus status was reported to be diagnosed by the classifier with high specificity and sensitivity in both the original and validation cohorts. In vitro tests confirmed that a few of the cytomegalovirus-associated TCR beta chains recognize cytomegalovirus antigens. The authors suggested that the approach could potentially be generalized to other disease states and immunological phenotypes. All 120 or so repertoires were used to score co-occurrence in the validation cohort in a later analysis, because that analysis had no HLA typing for the cohort.

Donors formed part of the validation cohort, which comprised over a hundred subjects and was distinct from the first cohort of some 700 subjects. The sample comprised PBMCs. This receptor was identified in a woman between 18 and 29 years old in good health and CMV-seronegative.

The CDR3 loop reads CASSELEWAPRGEQYF. The nucleotide sequence is given as TGTGCCAGCAGTGAATTGGAGTGGGCCCCCCGAGGGGAGCAGTACTTC. The chain employs TRBV2 and TRBJ2-7; the D segment could be TRBD2, given 5 matching bases. From cysteine to phenylalanine, the CDR3 is 16 amino acids long. Only the CDR3 portion is preserved as DNA: 48 bases, with reading frame beginning at the first base. V is shortened by 2 bases, J by 7 bases, and the region joining them spans 21 bases. Based on the germline V gene, the CDR1 and CDR2 sequences are SNHLY and FYNNEI.